Detailed here is one T cell receptor (beta chain). Its antigen is unidentified. This sample stems from a study of vaccination effects on CD4 cells after COVID-19. At the level of the study: Sequencing in the ViraFEST assay came after antigen-specific CD4+ T cells had been expanded with viral peptide pools, which were used to stimulate PBMC. Two-dose vaccination with either BNT162b2 or mRNA-1273 was given to the participants. Study observations and caveats: Researchers reported few convalescent patients and no early post-infection timepoints in the study.

Only in-frame clones appear in the TCRdb table, and some are missing; sequencing was by immunoSEQ multiplex PCR. The table lists around 70,000 clones, 77% of them singletons. It was after approximately 11 days of culture that CD4+ T cells were isolated. Vaccinated recipients, who were negative for nucleocapsid antibodies, had no history of SARS-CoV-2 infection. This CDR3 has 13 amino acids. Per germline, CDR1 SQVTM and CDR2 ANQGSEA. V was clipped by 0 bases and J by 8 bases, with 13 bases between them. The receptor's source is a human donor who received a COVID-19 vaccine. The source was CD4+ T cells from PBMCs cultured without peptide, collected before COVID-19 vaccination. The rearrangement joins TRBV29-1 to TRBJ1-2, with D tentatively TRBD1 (6 bases). CDR3 DNA: TGCAGCGTTGAAGATGATGGACAGAAGGGCTACACCTTC. Residues: CSVEDDGQKGYTF.